This T cell receptor (beta chain) was captured by sequencing in a study of blood T cell repertoires in COVID-19. Whole-study context: Italy, Spain and the United States were the sources of the convalescent and acute COVID-19 samples.

Germline CDR1 and CDR2: SEHNR and FQNEAQ (reference sequence). This CDR3 is built from 15 residues. The V and J ends lost 5 bases and 4 bases respectively, with 15 bases between them. In the original processing: Scientists estimated how many nucleated cells there were by amplifying reference gene primers. The assay was immunoSEQ multiplex PCR, and TCRdb's table has in-frame clones only and misses some. V, J and clone size reflect that table, while D and trimming were determined from the DNA. The profile shows some 240,000 clones, 81% of them singletons. This TCR derives from a woman older than 75 with COVID-19, enrolled during active disease. V gene TRBV7-9 combines with J gene TRBJ1-3; D possibly corresponds to TRBD1 (5 bases). Sequenced input: peripheral blood. For the CDR3, the DNA is TGTGCCAGCAGCCAACCGGCGGGGCTCGGAAACACCATATATTTT. This gives the protein CASSQPAGLGNTIYF.